Included here is one TCR beta chain sequence, with context. This sample is part of a study of blood T cell repertoires in COVID-19. On the study more broadly: The United States, Italy and Spain were the sources of the acute and convalescent COVID-19 samples. Sources were T cells, B-cell-depleted T cells, or PBMCs; the material itself was cDNA or gDNA.

Only in-frame clones appear in the TCRdb table, and some are missing; sequencing was by immunoSEQ multiplex PCR. The table has 95,000 to 120,000 clones, approximately 88% seen once. The V and J ends lost 0 bases and 1 base, in that order; junction bases with no gene match: 5. Germline V gene sequence: CDR1 SGHKS, CDR2 YYEKEE (reference sequence). This CDR3 has 16 residues. The chain uses TRBV5-5 and TRBJ2-7; 9 bases are a match to TRBD1. Sequencing was done on a sample of peripheral blood. The receptor's source is a woman aged 40 to 50 with acute or convalescent COVID-19. The CDR3 here is CASSLGTGTGSYEQYF. Here the CDR3 DNA reads TGTGCCAGCAGCTTGGGTACCGGGACAGGGTCCTACGAGCAGTACTTC.